The 7 T cell receptor beta chains presented below share a single source sample, sequenced in a study of cytomegalovirus exposure and HLA in healthy donors. PCR was performed using 60 Vbeta and 13 Jbeta primers. The repertoire was sequenced with immunoSEQ multiplex PCR; TCRdb's copy has only in-frame clones and lacks some. The data contain roughly 130,000 clones, more than 80% of them seen just once; the ten biggest clones take up 1%. The specimen sequenced was PBMCs. The source is a man aged 40-55 years in good health and CMV-seronegative.

The chain is built from TRBV14 and TRBJ1-2; D not resolved. This CDR3 is 15 amino acids long. Germline V gene sequence: CDR1 SGHDN, CDR2 FVKESK. The V end lost 4 bases, the J end lost 5 bases, and 17 bases lay between the germline ends. The DNA for the CDR3 is TGTGCCAGCAGCCGGGCGGCAGCGGCTGGATATGGCTACACCTTC. Encoded protein: CASSRAAAAGYGYTF. Full variable domain (outside the CDR3, taken from reference TRBV14 and TRBJ1-2): EAGVTQFPSHSVIEKGQTVTLRCDPISGHDNLYWYRRVMGKEIKFLLHFVKESKQDESGMPNNRFLAERTGGTYSTLKVQPAELEDSGVYFCASSRAAAAGYGYTFGSGTRLTVV.

This clone was seen a few times. Compared with germline, one end of the junction differs, possibly owing to a read error. The J gene is TRBJ1-2, the V gene TRBV20-1; no clear D gene. The germline V gene encodes CDR1 DFQATT and CDR2 SNEGSKA (reference sequence). The CDR3 consists of 10 residues. The CDR3 coding sequence is TGCAGTGCTAGTGAGGGCAGTACCGGCTTC. This sequence encodes CSASEGSTGF.

The J gene is TRBJ1-6, the V gene TRBV7-9; the match to TRBD1 covers 9 bases. CDR1 SEHNR and CDR2 FQNEAQ come from the germline V gene (reference sequence). The CDR3 consists of 15 residues. Losses at the gene ends were 7 bases for V and 10 bases for J; bases not matched to a gene: 11. The CDR3 is CASTTSGTGISPLHF. In DNA, the CDR3 is TGTGCCAGCACCACATCCGGGACAGGGATCTCACCCCTCCACTTT.

In this sample, this clone turned up once. This chain links TRBV11-2 with TRBJ1-2; D gene unclear. The CDR3 runs to 13 residues. V lost 5 bases, J lost 7 bases, and 14 bases lay in between. Germline V CDR1 and CDR2: SGHAT, FQNNGV. CDR3 DNA: TGTGCCAGCAGCCTAAACAGACACGGTGGCTACACCTTC. Its protein product is CASSLNRHGGYTF.

The gene calls are TRBV19 and TRBJ2-1, with 13 bases identical to TRBD2. Per the germline V gene, CDR1 is LNHDA and CDR2 is SQIVND (reference sequence). The CDR3 is 15 residues long. After removal of 5 bases from V and 7 bases from J, the junction contained 5 bases not matched to a gene. The CDR3 nucleotides read TGTGCCAGTAGTGGACTAGCGGGAGTTTTTAATGAGCAGTTCTTC. Its translation: CASSGLAGVFNEQFF.

This chain links TRBV25-1 with TRBJ2-2; TRBD1 matches at 11 bases. The CDR3 sequence is 17 residues long. Looked up from germline, CDR1 is MGHDK and CDR2 is SYGVNS. V trimming: 2 bases; J trimming: 5 bases; junction bases outside the gene matches: 7. The CDR3 region is CASSEASGTGGTGELFF. The CDR3 DNA is TGTGCCAGCAGTGAAGCCTCCGGGACAGGGGGGACCGGGGAGCTGTTTTTT.

As DNA, the CDR3 is TGTGCCAGCAGCGGGGGACAGACAACTAATGAAAAACTGTTTTTT. It encodes CASSGGQTTNEKLFF. This rearrangement joins TRBV9 to TRBJ1-4; 7 positions agree with TRBD1. This CDR3 comprises 15 residues. With 3 bases clipped from V and 0 bases from J, the junction kept 2 bases outside the gene matches. CDR1 and CDR2 from the germline V gene are SGDLS and YYNGEE. The full variable domain, rest sourced from reference TRBV9 and TRBJ1-4, is DSGVTQTPKHLITATGQRVTLRCSPRSGDLSVYWYQQSLDQGLQFLIQYYNGEERAKGNILERFSAQQFPDLHSELNLSSLELGDSALYFCASSGGQTTNEKLFFGSGTQLSVL.